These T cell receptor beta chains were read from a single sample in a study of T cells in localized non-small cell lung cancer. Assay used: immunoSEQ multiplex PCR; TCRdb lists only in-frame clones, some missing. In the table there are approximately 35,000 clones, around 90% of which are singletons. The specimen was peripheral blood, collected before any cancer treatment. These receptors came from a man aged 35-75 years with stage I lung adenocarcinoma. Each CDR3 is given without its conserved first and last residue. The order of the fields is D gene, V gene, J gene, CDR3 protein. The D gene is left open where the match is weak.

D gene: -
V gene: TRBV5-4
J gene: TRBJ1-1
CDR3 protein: ASSLDRASNTEAF

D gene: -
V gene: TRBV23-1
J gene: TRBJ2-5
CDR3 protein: ASSRIRGFETQY

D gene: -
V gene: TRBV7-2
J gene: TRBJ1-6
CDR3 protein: ASSDPNSPLH

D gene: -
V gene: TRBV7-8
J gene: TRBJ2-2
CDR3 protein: ASSLTTGSTGELF

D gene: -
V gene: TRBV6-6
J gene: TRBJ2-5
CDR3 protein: ASRIRETQY

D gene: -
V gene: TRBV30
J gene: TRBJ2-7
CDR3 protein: AWSDADSYEQY

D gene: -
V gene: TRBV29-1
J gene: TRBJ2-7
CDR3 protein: SAIPTGHAYEQY

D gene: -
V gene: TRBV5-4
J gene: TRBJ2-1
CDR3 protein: ASSGWGSVEQF

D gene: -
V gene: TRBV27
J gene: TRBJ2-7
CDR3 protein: ASRRDTHYEQY

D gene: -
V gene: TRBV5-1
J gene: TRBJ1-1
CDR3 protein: ASSLEGSQRAF

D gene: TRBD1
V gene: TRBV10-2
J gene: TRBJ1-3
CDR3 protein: ATGQDADLNTIY

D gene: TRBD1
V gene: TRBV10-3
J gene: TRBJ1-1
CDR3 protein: ATTPGGQVNTEAF

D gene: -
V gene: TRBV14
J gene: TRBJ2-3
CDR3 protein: ASSQTSGTNGLDTQY

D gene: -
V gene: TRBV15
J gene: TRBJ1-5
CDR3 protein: ATSRAGGRINQPQH

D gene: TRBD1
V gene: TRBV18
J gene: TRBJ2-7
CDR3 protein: ASSPNRQGASSEQY

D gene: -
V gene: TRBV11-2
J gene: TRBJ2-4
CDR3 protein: ASSLGLGRENIQY

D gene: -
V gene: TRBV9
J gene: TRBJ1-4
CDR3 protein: ASSVGSGTNEKLF

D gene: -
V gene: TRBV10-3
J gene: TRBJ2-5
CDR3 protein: AISEVRSGQETQY

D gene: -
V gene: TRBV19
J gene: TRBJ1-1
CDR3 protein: ASSTTVDGTEAF

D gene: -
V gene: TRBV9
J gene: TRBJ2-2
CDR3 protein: ASSPEGGTGELF

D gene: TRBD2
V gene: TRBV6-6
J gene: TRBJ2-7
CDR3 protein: ASSQTSGDYEQY

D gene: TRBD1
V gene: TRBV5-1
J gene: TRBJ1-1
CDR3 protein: ASSSDGQGGTEAF

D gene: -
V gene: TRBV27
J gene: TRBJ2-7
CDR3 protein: ASSRLSGSSYEQY

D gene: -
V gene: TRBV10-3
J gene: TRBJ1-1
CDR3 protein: AISEAGTANTEAF

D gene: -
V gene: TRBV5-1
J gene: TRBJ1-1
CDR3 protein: ASRDPGQMNTEAF

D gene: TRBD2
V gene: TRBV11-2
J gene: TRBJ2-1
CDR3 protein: ASSPGTSLEQF

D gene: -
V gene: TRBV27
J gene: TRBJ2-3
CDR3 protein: ASQGSADTQY

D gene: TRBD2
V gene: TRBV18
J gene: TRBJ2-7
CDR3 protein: ASSQAGGSYEQY

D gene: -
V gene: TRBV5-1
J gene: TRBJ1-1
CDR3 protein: ASSRVGGTEAF

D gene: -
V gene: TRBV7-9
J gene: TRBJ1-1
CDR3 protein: ASSLEVTGRTEAF

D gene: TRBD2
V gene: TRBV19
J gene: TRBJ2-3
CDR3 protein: ASSIRSGGAGVTDTQY

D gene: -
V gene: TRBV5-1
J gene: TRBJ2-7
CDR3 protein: ASGRGGSYEQY

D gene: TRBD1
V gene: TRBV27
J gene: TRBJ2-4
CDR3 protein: ASSLLQGPFGNIQY

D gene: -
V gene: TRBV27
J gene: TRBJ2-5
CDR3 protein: ASAAQTLRLGTQY

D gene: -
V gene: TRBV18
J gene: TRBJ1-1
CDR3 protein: ASSPDEAILDTEAF

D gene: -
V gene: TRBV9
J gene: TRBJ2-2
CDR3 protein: ASSVYIHTGELF

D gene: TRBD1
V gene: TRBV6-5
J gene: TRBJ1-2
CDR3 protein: ASRTQGAQNYGYT

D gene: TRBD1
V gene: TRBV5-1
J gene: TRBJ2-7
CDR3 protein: ASSLQGPAYEQY

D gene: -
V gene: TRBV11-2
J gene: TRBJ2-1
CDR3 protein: ASSSTLASPYNEQF

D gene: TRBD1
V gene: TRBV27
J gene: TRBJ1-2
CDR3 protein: ASSPWDRVYGYT

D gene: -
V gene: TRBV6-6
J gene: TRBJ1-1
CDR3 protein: ASSYSAGDTEAF

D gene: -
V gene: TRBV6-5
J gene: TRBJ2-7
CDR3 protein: ASSFQSSGSVYEQY

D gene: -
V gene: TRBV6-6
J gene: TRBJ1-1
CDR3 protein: ASSSSQGNTEAF

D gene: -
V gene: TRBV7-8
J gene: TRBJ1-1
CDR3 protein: ASSPTEGTEAF

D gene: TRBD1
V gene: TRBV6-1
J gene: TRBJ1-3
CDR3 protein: ASTIQGASGNTIY

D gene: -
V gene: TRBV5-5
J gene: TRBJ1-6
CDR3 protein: ASSPGSSRVLNSPLH

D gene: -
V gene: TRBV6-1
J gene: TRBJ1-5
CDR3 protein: ASSPGQTYNQPQH

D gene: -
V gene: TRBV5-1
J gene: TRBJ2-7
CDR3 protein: ASSLGPGDDREQY

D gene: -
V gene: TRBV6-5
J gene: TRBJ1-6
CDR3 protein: ASGLWDSPLH

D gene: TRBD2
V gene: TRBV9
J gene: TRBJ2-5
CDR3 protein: ASSVGTSGGQETQY

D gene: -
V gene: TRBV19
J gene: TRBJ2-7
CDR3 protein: ASSMGLAYEQY